This T cell receptor beta chain was found in a study of shared clonotypes between healthy human individuals. Naive-designated CD8 cells lacked CD45RO, were positively enriched for CCR7, and omitted terminally differentiated effector memory CD45RA+ cells. Study-level results: Only blood was sampled, and tissue TCR repertoires likely differ from blood ones.

Produced via immunoSEQ multiplex PCR; TCRdb's table is partial and in-frame only. The data show 550,000 to 750,000 clones, under 95% seen once. The CDR3 has 17 residues. CDR1 is SGDLS, CDR2 YYNGEE, per germline. V lost 3 bases to trimming and J lost 3 bases, with 16 bases between them. Remarks on this clone: Its specificity is unknown.

The rearrangement uses TRBV9 and TRBJ2-6, with TRBD2 as a possible D gene (7 bases). Sequencing was carried out using naive CD8+ T cells sorted from blood. The receptor was isolated from a man aged 30 to 39 in good health. The CDR3 loop is CASSGPGGLSGANVLTF. CDR3 bases: TGTGCCAGCAGCGGTCCCGGGGGGCTTAGTGGGGCCAACGTCCTGACTTTC.